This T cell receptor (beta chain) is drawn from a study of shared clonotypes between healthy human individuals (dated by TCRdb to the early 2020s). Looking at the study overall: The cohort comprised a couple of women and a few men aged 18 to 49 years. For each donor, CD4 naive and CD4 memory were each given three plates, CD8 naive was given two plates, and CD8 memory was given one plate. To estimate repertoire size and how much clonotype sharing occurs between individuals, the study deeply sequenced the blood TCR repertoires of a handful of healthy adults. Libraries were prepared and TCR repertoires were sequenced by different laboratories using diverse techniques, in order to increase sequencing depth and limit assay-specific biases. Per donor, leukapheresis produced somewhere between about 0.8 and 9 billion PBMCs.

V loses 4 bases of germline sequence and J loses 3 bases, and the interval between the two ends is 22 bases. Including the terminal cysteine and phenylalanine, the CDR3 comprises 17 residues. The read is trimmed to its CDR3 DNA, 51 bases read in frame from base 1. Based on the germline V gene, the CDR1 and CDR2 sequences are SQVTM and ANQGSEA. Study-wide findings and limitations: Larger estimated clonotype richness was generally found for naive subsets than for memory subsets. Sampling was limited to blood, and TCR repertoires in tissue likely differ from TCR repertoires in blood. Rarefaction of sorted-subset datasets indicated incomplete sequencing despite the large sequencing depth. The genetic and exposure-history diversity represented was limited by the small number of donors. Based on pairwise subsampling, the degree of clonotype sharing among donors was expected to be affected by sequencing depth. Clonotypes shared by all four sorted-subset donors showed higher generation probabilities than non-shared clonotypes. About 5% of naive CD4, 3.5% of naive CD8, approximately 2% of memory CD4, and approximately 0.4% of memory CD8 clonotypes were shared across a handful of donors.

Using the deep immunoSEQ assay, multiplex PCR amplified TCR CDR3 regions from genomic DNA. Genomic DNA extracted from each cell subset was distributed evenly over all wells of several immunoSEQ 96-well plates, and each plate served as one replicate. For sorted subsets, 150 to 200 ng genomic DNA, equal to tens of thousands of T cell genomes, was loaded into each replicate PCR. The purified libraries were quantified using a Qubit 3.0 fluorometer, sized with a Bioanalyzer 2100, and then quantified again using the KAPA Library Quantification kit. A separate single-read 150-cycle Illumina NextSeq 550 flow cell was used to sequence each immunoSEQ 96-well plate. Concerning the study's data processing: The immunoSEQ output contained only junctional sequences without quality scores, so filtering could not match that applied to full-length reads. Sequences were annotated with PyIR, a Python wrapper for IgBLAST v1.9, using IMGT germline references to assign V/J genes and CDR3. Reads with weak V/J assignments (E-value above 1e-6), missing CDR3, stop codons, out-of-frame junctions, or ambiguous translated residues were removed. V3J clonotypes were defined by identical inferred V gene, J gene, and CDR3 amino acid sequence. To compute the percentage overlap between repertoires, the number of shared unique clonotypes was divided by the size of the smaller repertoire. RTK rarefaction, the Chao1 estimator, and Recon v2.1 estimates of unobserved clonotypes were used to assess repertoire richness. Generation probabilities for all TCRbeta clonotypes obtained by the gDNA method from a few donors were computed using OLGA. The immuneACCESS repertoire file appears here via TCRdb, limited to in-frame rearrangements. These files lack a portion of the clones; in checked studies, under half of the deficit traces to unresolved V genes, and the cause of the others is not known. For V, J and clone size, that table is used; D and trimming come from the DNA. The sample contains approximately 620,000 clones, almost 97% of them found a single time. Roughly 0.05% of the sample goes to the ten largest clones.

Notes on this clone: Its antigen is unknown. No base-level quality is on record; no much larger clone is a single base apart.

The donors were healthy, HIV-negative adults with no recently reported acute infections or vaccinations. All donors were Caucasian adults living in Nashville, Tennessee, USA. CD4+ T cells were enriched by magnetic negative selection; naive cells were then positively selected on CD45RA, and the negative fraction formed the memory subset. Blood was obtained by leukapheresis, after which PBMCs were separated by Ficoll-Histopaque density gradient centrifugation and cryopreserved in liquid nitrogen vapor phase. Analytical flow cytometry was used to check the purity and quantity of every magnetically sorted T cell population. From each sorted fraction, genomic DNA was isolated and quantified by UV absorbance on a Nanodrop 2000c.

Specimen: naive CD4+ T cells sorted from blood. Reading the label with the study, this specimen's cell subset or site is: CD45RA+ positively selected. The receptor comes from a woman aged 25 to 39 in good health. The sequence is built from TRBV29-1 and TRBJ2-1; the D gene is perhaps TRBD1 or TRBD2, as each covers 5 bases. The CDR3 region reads CSVASGGQGALYNEQFF. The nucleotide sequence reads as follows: TGCAGCGTTGCGTCAGGAGGTCAGGGAGCCCTCTACAATGAGCAGTTCTTC.